This TCR beta chain was retrieved from a study of cytomegalovirus exposure and HLA in healthy donors. Trimming stripped 3 bases from V and 4 bases from J, with 10 bases between. The CDR3 extends over 13 amino acids. The germline V gene encodes CDR1 SGHRS and CDR2 YFSETQ. Amplification used 60 Vbeta primers and 13 Jbeta primers. Clones were read by immunoSEQ multiplex PCR, and TCRdb kept only the in-frame ones, dropping some. The sample gives around 140,000 clones, about 66% of which show up once; approximately 1.8% is in the top ten. This chain links TRBV5-1 with TRBJ2-5; the D gene is possibly TRBD1 (6 bases). Source material: PBMCs. The receptor was derived from a male donor in good health and CMV-seronegative. The DNA for the CDR3 is TGCGCCAGCAGCTCGGACAGTTCAGAGACCCAGTACTTC. As protein: CASSSDSSETQYF.